These 31 T cell receptor beta chains originate from one sample sequenced in a study of control samples from healthy donors and cancer patients. Using immunoSEQ multiplex PCR, the repertoire was profiled, and TCRdb retains in-frame clones only, with some absent. The sample lists about 150,000 clones, approximately 94% occurring once. The specimen was blood. The source of these receptors is a woman aged 18-35 years in good health.

The chain recombines TRBV15 with TRBJ1-1; TRBD1 aligns across 8 bases. V was clipped by 6 bases and J by 0 bases; unmatched bases: 9. The CDR3 spans 16 residues. CDR1 is LNHNV, CDR2 YYDKDF, per germline (reference sequence). CDR3 protein: CATSKGQGRMNTEAFF. The CDR3 region has the DNA TGTGCCACCAGTAAAGGACAGGGCCGAATGAACACTGAAGCTTTCTTT.

CDR3 in DNA: TGTGCCAGCAGTCTGTCCCGACAGGGAGGGCAGCCCCAGCATTTT. As protein: CASSLSRQGGQPQHF. The chain carries TRBV27 and TRBJ1-5; TRBD1 matches at 7 bases. The CDR3 is made up of 15 amino acids. In germline, CDR1 is MNHEY, CDR2 SMNVEV (reference sequence). J was trimmed by 7 bases and V by 5 bases; bases with no gene match: 11.

V gene TRBV4-2 combines with J gene TRBJ1-2; 7 positions match TRBD1. CDR3 size: 16 residues. Germline lookup yields CDR1 LGHNA and CDR2 YNFKEQ. Trimming removed 3 bases from V and 3 bases from J; junction bases left unmatched: 10. The CDR3 sequence: CASSQVYRGKDYGYTF. The CDR3 DNA is TGTGCCAGCAGCCAGGTATACAGGGGAAAGGACTATGGCTACACCTTC.

This chain joins TRBV7-2 and TRBJ2-1; TRBD2 might be the D (5 bases). Germline-derived CDR1 and CDR2 are SGHTA and FQGNSA. V was shortened by 0 bases and J by 6 bases, with 15 bases between the two germline ends. The CDR3 covers 16 residues. Written as DNA, the CDR3 is TGTGCCAGCAGCTTAGCCGGTAGAGAGGGAGTCAATGAGCAGTTCTTC. It codes for CASSLAGREGVNEQFF.

In regard to this clone: At one end the junction does not follow the germline gene, possibly because of a read error. V usage is TRBV11-2 and J usage is TRBJ1-2; D is possibly TRBD1 (6 bases). The CDR3 spans 10 residues. Germline CDR1 reads SGHAT; CDR2 reads FQNNGV. CDR3 in amino acids: CASSTRDTLF. The CDR3 DNA reads as TGTGCCAGCAGCACCCGGGACACCCTATTC.

The chain carries TRBV7-2 and TRBJ2-1; TRBD2 is a possible D gene (6 bases). The CDR3 runs to 15 residues. V shed 6 bases and J shed 4 bases, with 16 bases lying between them. Germline loops: CDR1 SGHTA, CDR2 FQGNSA. This CDR3 reads CASSPASGVYNEQFF. Written as DNA, the CDR3 is TGTGCCAGCAGTCCCGCATCGGGGGTATACAATGAGCAGTTCTTC. Combining the CDR3 with reference TRBV7-2 and TRBJ2-1 gives the whole variable domain GAGVSQSPSNKVTEKGKDVELRCDPISGHTALYWYRQSLGQGLEFLIYFQGNSAPDKSGLPSDRFSAERTGGSVSTLTIQRTQQEDSAVYLCASSPASGVYNEQFFGPGTRLTVL.

The chain is built from TRBV10-3 and TRBJ2-7; 8 bases fit TRBD1. The V gene end was trimmed by 7 bases and the J gene end by 6 bases; junction bases not matched to a gene: 5. Germline-derived CDR1 and CDR2 are ENHRY and SYGVKD. This CDR3 has 12 amino acids. The DNA of the CDR3 is TGTGCCATCAAAGGGACAGGTTTCGAGCAGTACTTC. Amino acids: CAIKGTGFEQYF.

The rearrangement uses TRBV28 and TRBJ1-2; 7 nucleotides match TRBD1. Unmatched junction bases numbered 8, after V lost 2 bases and J lost 8 bases. CDR1 MDHEN and CDR2 SYDVKM come from the germline V gene. The CDR3 extends over 14 amino acids. The CDR3 spells CASSLRGPEEGYTF. CDR3 nucleotides: TGTGCCAGCAGTTTAAGGGGGCCTGAGGAGGGCTACACCTTC.

J is TRBJ2-1 and V is TRBV11-2, with D possibly being TRBD1 (5 bases). The germline V gene has CDR1 SGHAT and CDR2 FQNNGV. V was shortened by 1 base and J by 10 bases, with 20 bases between the two germline ends. The CDR3 is made up of 16 amino acids. CDR3 loop: CASSLGGQTPTREQFF. The CDR3 DNA reads TGTGCCAGCAGCTTAGGAGGACAAACCCCGACACGGGAGCAGTTCTTC. The full variable domain, in which reference TRBV11-2 and TRBJ2-1 provide the parts outside the CDR3, is EAGVAQSPRYKIIEKRQSVAFWCNPISGHATLYWYQQILGQGPKLLIQFQNNGVVDDSQLPKDRFSAERLKGVDSTLKIQPAKLEDSAVYLCASSLGGQTPTREQFFGPGTRLTVL.

The V call is TRBV5-1, the J call TRBJ1-2; D remains ambiguous. The CDR3 has 13 amino acids. V gave up 0 bases and J gave up 8 bases, with 11 bases separating them. The germline V gene encodes CDR1 SGHRS and CDR2 YFSETQ. The CDR3 spells CASSLVSGIGYTF. The CDR3 region has the DNA TGCGCCAGCAGCTTGGTATCAGGCATCGGCTACACCTTC.

This chain uses TRBV6-5 with TRBJ2-2; D gene ambiguous. CDR1 is MNHEY, CDR2 SVGAGI, per germline. Trimming removed 0 bases from V and 6 bases from J, with 8 bases in between. This CDR3 region has 14 residues. For the CDR3, the DNA is TGTGCCAGCAGTTACTCGAGGAGAGCCGGGGAGCTGTTTTTT. This codes for CASSYSRRAGELFF.

The rearrangement joins TRBV10-3 to TRBJ2-7; 12 bases map to TRBD2. Losses at the gene ends were 2 bases for V and 1 base for J; bases not matched to a gene: 0. Per the germline V gene, CDR1 is ENHRY and CDR2 is SYGVKD. The CDR3 extends over 15 amino acids. The CDR3 is CAISEGLAGSYEQYF. CDR3 nucleotide sequence: TGTGCCATCAGTGAGGGACTAGCGGGATCCTACGAGCAGTACTTC.

The chain joins TRBV11-2 to TRBJ2-1, with 9 bases lining up with TRBD1. The germline V gene encodes CDR1 SGHAT and CDR2 FQNNGV. With 2 bases clipped from V and 7 bases from J, the junction kept 12 bases outside the gene matches. The CDR3 consists of 17 residues. The CDR3 coding sequence is TGTGCCAGCAGCTTATGGAGTGGGGGACAGGGAGGGAATGAGCAGTTCTTC. This translates into CASSLWSGGQGGNEQFF.

The chain uses TRBV27 and TRBJ1-2; no definite D call. The CDR3 totals 15 residues. Germline loops: CDR1 MNHEY, CDR2 SMNVEV (reference sequence). Trimming removed 2 bases at V and 0 bases at J, with 10 bases between. The CDR3 DNA sequence: TGTGCCAGCAGTTTAAGGGTGGGAGCTAACTATGGCTACACCTTC. As protein: CASSLRVGANYGYTF.

The rearrangement joins TRBV6-2 or TRBV6-3 to TRBJ1-1; no clear D. Trimming took off 5 bases at V and 10 bases at J, with 14 bases between the two ends. The CDR3 loop spans 12 amino acids. Germline values: CDR1 MNHEY, CDR2 SVGEGT. CDR3 sequence reads: CASSPREARAFF. CDR3 in DNA: TGTGCCAGCAGTCCCCGAGAGGCTAGAGCTTTCTTT.

The V and J genes are TRBV28 and TRBJ1-2; the match to TRBD1 covers 9 bases. The CDR3 is made up of 15 amino acids. In germline, CDR1 is MDHEN, CDR2 SYDVKM. With 5 bases clipped from V and 4 bases from J, the junction kept 8 bases outside the gene matches. CDR3 residues: CASSGGDRDFYGYTF. In nucleotides, the CDR3 is TGTGCCAGCAGTGGGGGGGACAGGGACTTCTATGGCTACACCTTC.

V usage is TRBV5-5 and J usage is TRBJ2-3; a possible D gene is TRBD2 (5 bases). Germline-derived CDR1 and CDR2 are SGHKS and YYEKEE (reference sequence). CDR3 length: 15 amino acids. Trimming removed 3 bases at V and 0 bases at J, with 11 bases between. CDR3 bases: TGTGCCAGCAGCTCCCCAGCGGCTAGCACAGATACGCAGTATTTT. Protein product: CASSSPAASTDTQYF.

The rearrangement uses TRBV19 and TRBJ2-3, with 7 positions matching TRBD2. The CDR3 contains 14 residues. The ends lost 6 bases at V and 4 bases at J; junction bases unmatched: 7. From germline, CDR1 is LNHDA and CDR2 SQIVND (reference sequence). In DNA, the CDR3 is TGTGCCAGTAGCCGGGGGAGGGCCGCAGATACGCAGTATTTT. Translated, it gives CASSRGRAADTQYF.

CDR3 nucleotides: TGTGCCAGCAGCTATCGTGACTCACAAGGTGAAGCTTTCTTT. This gives the protein CASSYRDSQGEAFF. This rearrangement joins TRBV6-4 to TRBJ1-1, with D hard to call. The CDR3 sequence is 14 residues long. V lost 6 bases, J lost 7 bases, and 18 bases lay in between. Germline V gives CDR1 MRHNA, CDR2 SNTAGT.

This chain uses TRBV5-1 with TRBJ1-2; 8 positions match TRBD1. Germline loops: CDR1 SGHRS, CDR2 YFSETQ. The ends lost 3 bases at V and 4 bases at J; junction bases unmatched: 5. The length of the CDR3 is 14 residues. Here the CDR3 reads CASSSDRVGYGYTF. The CDR3 region has the DNA TGCGCCAGCAGCTCGGACAGGGTCGGCTATGGCTACACCTTC.

This chain connects TRBV18 to TRBJ1-1; D gene ambiguous. The CDR3 runs 15 residues. Germline loops: CDR1 KGHSH, CDR2 LQKENI. V was cut by 2 bases and J by 1 base, with 11 bases left in between. The CDR3: CASSPSAPPNTEAFF. CDR3 sequence (DNA): TGTGCCAGCTCACCATCCGCTCCACCGAACACTGAAGCTTTCTTT.

V and J are TRBV11-3 and TRBJ1-3; possibly TRBD1 for D (5 bases). The CDR3 spans 14 residues. V was cut by 5 bases and J by 0 bases, with 8 bases left in between. The V gene's germline CDR1 is SGHNT and CDR2 YENEEA. DNA for the CDR3: TGTGCCAGCAGCCCGACAGTCTCTGGAAACACCATATATTTT. The encoded protein is CASSPTVSGNTIYF.

The rearrangement joins TRBV13 to TRBJ2-2; D ambiguous. Per the germline V gene, CDR1 is PRHDT and CDR2 is FYEKMQ (reference sequence). The CDR3 extends over 12 amino acids. V lost 5 bases, J lost 7 bases, and 8 bases lay in between. The CDR3 loop is CASSPRGGELFF. The CDR3 bases are TGTGCCAGCAGCCCCAGAGGCGGGGAGCTGTTTTTT.

The chain recombines TRBV7-9 with TRBJ1-1; D gene uncertain. The V gene lost 10 bases and the J gene lost 3 bases, with 15 bases spanning the gap. This CDR3 is 13 amino acids long. Germline CDR1 reads SEHNR; CDR2 reads FQNEAQ (reference sequence). DNA of the CDR3: TGTGCCACCCCAACGGGCTCGGACACTGAAGCTTTCTTT. Its translation: CATPTGSDTEAFF.

The chain combines TRBV6-5 with TRBJ1-1; D perhaps matches TRBD1 (5 bases). CDR1 is MNHEY and CDR2 is SVGAGI in the germline V gene. The CDR3 is 14 residues long. The V gene lost 11 bases and the J gene lost 0 bases, with 16 bases spanning the gap. The CDR3 nucleotides read TGTGCCGCCTCCAGGACATCCCTGAACACTGAAGCTTTCTTT. It encodes CAASRTSLNTEAFF.

This sequence joins TRBV11-2 and TRBJ2-2; D might be TRBD1 or TRBD2, each matching 5 bases. Germline-derived CDR1 and CDR2 are SGHAT and FQNNGV. The CDR3 sequence is 17 residues long. The V and J ends lost 6 bases and 2 bases respectively, with 19 bases between them. The CDR3 protein is CASRPGPITFNTGELFF. The CDR3 bases are TGTGCCAGCAGACCGGGACCGATTACTTTTAACACCGGGGAGCTGTTTTTT. The whole variable domain, filled in from reference TRBV11-2 and TRBJ2-2, reads EAGVAQSPRYKIIEKRQSVAFWCNPISGHATLYWYQQILGQGPKLLIQFQNNGVVDDSQLPKDRFSAERLKGVDSTLKIQPAKLEDSAVYLCASRPGPITFNTGELFFGEGSRLTVL.

This rearrangement joins TRBV10-2 to TRBJ2-3, with TRBD2 matching 12 bases. Germline lookup yields CDR1 WSHSY and CDR2 SAAADI. V shed 9 bases, J shed 1 base, and the junction held 2 bases outside the gene matches. The CDR3 spans 14 residues. In DNA, the CDR3 is TGCGCCAGTGGACTAGCGGGACGCACAGATACGCAGTATTTT. Translation gives CASGLAGRTDTQYF.

V usage is TRBV20-1 and J usage is TRBJ1-2; D ambiguous. CDR1 is DFQATT, CDR2 SNEGSKA, per germline (reference sequence). The CDR3 sequence is 11 residues long. Deletions cut 5 bases from V and 1 base from J, with 5 bases between. The CDR3 DNA reads TGCAGTGCTGGGGATAACTATGGCTACACCTTC. Its translation: CSAGDNYGYTF.

This clone was counted a single time. V usage is TRBV11-2 and J usage is TRBJ1-4; D possibly corresponds to TRBD1 (5 bases). CDR1 SGHAT and CDR2 FQNNGV come from the germline V gene. CDR3 length: 14 residues. V shed 2 bases and J shed 8 bases, with 12 bases lying between them. This CDR3 is CASSLQGGREKLFF. The CDR3 DNA is TGTGCCAGCAGCTTACAGGGCGGAAGAGAAAAACTGTTTTTT.

This chain connects TRBV6-5 to TRBJ2-2; 8 positions match TRBD1. CDR1 and CDR2 (germline): MNHEY, SVGAGI. The CDR3 is 14 residues long. V gave up 5 bases and J gave up 4 bases; unmatched junction bases: 3. CDR3 nucleotide sequence: TGTGCCAGCAGTAGGACAGGGCCCACCGGGGAGCTGTTTTTT. This encodes CASSRTGPTGELFF.

The chain links TRBV10-3 to TRBJ1-1, with D perhaps TRBD1 (6 bases). V was clipped by 6 bases and J by 0 bases, with 11 bases between them. CDR1 and CDR2 from the germline V gene are ENHRY and SYGVKD. This CDR3 region has 14 residues. CDR3 DNA: TGTGCCATCAGGGATAGGACAGTGAACACTGAAGCTTTCTTT. This translates into CAIRDRTVNTEAFF.